A single sample gave rise to the 31 T cell receptor beta chains below, sequenced in a study of T-cell reconstitution after alpha-beta-depleted transplantation in children. Preparation of the TCRbeta library was carried out with unique molecular identifiers. TCRdb independently ran MiXCR on the PCR reads; one entry per CDR3 protein. The data contain hundreds of thousands of distinct CDR3 sequences, roughly 25% of them singletons. The starting material was PBMCs, obtained before TCRalphabeta/CD19-depleted stem cell transplant. These receptors were taken from a girl aged 2 to 10 with Fanconi anemia, due to receive a stem cell transplant.

There are many counts of this clonotype. This rearrangement joins TRBV28 to TRBJ2-1; D not resolved. The CDR3 has 14 residues. The germline V gene has CDR1 MDHEN and CDR2 SYDVKM. Trimming pared 4 bases from V and 5 bases from J, leaving 12 bases between. The CDR3 coding sequence is TGTGCCAGCAGTTCTCCACCGAATAACAATGAGCAGTTCTTC. Translation: CASSSPPNNNEQFF.

The chain employs TRBV20-1 and TRBJ2-1; 14 nucleotides line up with TRBD2. The CDR3 length is 18 residues. The germline V gene encodes CDR1 DFQATT and CDR2 SNEGSKA (reference sequence). V shed 0 bases, J shed 0 bases, and the junction held 4 bases outside the gene matches. The CDR3 nucleotides are TGCAGTGCTAGAGAGACTAGCGGGAGGGCCTTCTCCTACAATGAGCAGTTCTTC. Its protein is CSARETSGRAFSYNEQFF.

The chain employs TRBV11-3 and TRBJ2-3; unclear D gene. V lost 2 bases to trimming and J lost 6 bases, with 9 bases between them. CDR1 and CDR2 (germline): SGHNT, YENEEA. The length of the CDR3 is 13 residues. In nucleotides, the CDR3 is TGTGCCAGCAGCTTAACCCAGGCGGATACGCAGTATTTT. The encoded protein is CASSLTQADTQYF.

This clonotype was seen ten or more times. V and J are TRBV6-5 and TRBJ2-1, with 7 bases lining up with TRBD1. This CDR3 region has 14 residues. Germline assignment: CDR1 MNHEY and CDR2 SVGAGI. V dropped 0 bases and J dropped 8; count of bases not matched to a gene: 4. The CDR3 spells CASSYSTGFDEQFF. The CDR3 coding sequence is TGTGCCAGCAGTTACTCGACAGGGTTCGATGAGCAGTTCTTC.

This clonotype was observed many times. V gene TRBV7-2 combines with J gene TRBJ2-7, with 7 nucleotides matching TRBD1. The CDR3 runs to 14 residues. Losses at the gene ends were 5 bases for V and 3 bases for J; bases not matched to a gene: 7. Per the germline V gene, CDR1 is SGHTA and CDR2 is FQGNSA. The DNA of the CDR3 is TGTGCCAGCAGCATTGGGACAGCCTTCTACGAGCAGTACTTC. This sequence encodes CASSIGTAFYEQYF. Filled out from reference TRBV7-2 and TRBJ2-7, the complete variable domain reads GAGVSQSPSNKVTEKGKDVELRCDPISGHTALYWYRQSLGQGLEFLIYFQGNSAPDKSGLPSDRFSAERTGGSVSTLTIQRTQQEDSAVYLCASSIGTAFYEQYFGPGTRLTVT.

This clonotype turned up a few times. The chain uses TRBV20-1 and TRBJ2-7; 11 bases map to TRBD2. Germline V gene data show CDR1 as DFQATT and CDR2 as SNEGSKA (reference sequence). Trimming cost V 5 bases and J 4 bases; bases outside gene matches: 4. This CDR3 has 13 residues. CDR3 in amino acids: CSAGTSGTYEQYF. The DNA of the CDR3 is TGCAGTGCTGGGACTAGCGGAACGTACGAGCAGTACTTC.

The chain recombines TRBV6-4 with TRBJ1-1, with a tentative D call TRBD1 (6 bases). The CDR3 loop spans 13 amino acids. Germline CDR1 reads MRHNA; CDR2 reads SNTAGT. V dropped 4 bases and J dropped 5 bases, with 11 bases sitting between them. CDR3 nucleotide sequence: TGTGCCAGCAGTGTACACAGGGAGACTGAAGCTTTCTTT. Amino acid sequence: CASSVHRETEAFF.

This clonotype was observed at least ten times. The rearrangement links TRBV3-1 to TRBJ1-6; D possibly corresponds to TRBD1 (5 bases). The CDR3 extends over 13 amino acids. Germline V gene data show CDR1 as LGHDT and CDR2 as YNNKEL (reference sequence). Trimming shortened V by 1 base and J by 9 bases, and 7 bases separated the two germline ends. The CDR3 region is CASSQVQVSPLHF. CDR3 sequence (DNA): TGTGCCAGCAGCCAAGTACAGGTTTCACCCCTCCACTTT.

The sample holds many counts of this clonotype. The chain is built from TRBV4-1 and TRBJ1-6, with 9 bases identical to TRBD1. J lost 8 bases, V lost 6 bases, and 17 bases had no gene match. The germline gives CDR1 MGHRA, CDR2 YSYEKL. The CDR3 has 18 amino acids. This chain's CDR3 is CASSHIPGQGKFHSPLHF. CDR3 sequence (DNA): TGCGCCAGCAGTCACATCCCGGGACAGGGTAAATTTCATTCACCCCTCCACTTT.

This clonotype was recorded at least ten times. This chain links TRBV30 with TRBJ2-7; D gene ambiguous. Germline CDR1 and CDR2: GTSNPN and SVGIG (reference sequence). The CDR3 runs to 13 residues. Trimming cost V 4 bases and J 6 bases, with 16 bases left between them. This CDR3 is CAWTSLSMSEQYF. The CDR3 nucleotides are TGTGCCTGGACAAGTTTGTCGATGAGCGAGCAGTACTTC.

The chain is built from TRBV20-1 and TRBJ2-1; D uncertain. From germline, CDR1 is DFQATT and CDR2 SNEGSKA (reference sequence). The CDR3 covers 12 residues. Trimming removed 0 bases from V and 13 bases from J, with 13 bases in between. The CDR3 bases are TGCAGTGCTAGAGATGCCTGGGAACACCAGTTCTTC. It codes for CSARDAWEHQFF.

This clonotype was counted at least ten times. The chain uses TRBV20-1 and TRBJ1-4; possible D gene TRBD1, 5 bases. V was trimmed by 6 bases and J by 5 bases, leaving 10 bases between them. In germline, CDR1 is DFQATT, CDR2 SNEGSKA (reference sequence). The CDR3 contains 12 residues. The CDR3 sequence is CSARQGNEKLFF. DNA for the CDR3: TGCAGTGCAAGGCAGGGAAATGAAAAACTGTTTTTT.

Note on this clonotype: At one end, the junction sequence differs from germline, possibly due to a read error. The chain couples TRBV12-3 or TRBV12-4 to TRBJ2-3; 8 bases match TRBD2. The CDR3 extends over 17 amino acids. CDR3 bases: TGTGCCAGCAGTTCAGATGGGCCCGGGGGGGCCACATATACGCAGTATTTT. Its protein is CASSSDGPGGATYTQYF.

V gene TRBV18 combines with J gene TRBJ2-6, with D tentatively TRBD1 (5 bases). This CDR3 has 14 residues. In germline, CDR1 is KGHSH, CDR2 LQKENI. V gave up 6 bases and J gave up 4 bases, with 10 bases separating them. The CDR3 region has the DNA TGTGCCAGCTCCGGACAACAGGGGGCCAACGTCCTGACTTTC. This sequence encodes CASSGQQGANVLTF.

This clonotype was counted many times. The chain is built from TRBV12-3 or TRBV12-4 and TRBJ2-2, with D perhaps TRBD2 (5 bases). Trimming stripped 6 bases from V and 2 bases from J, with 10 bases between. This CDR3 is built from 14 residues. The CDR3 DNA reads as TGTGCCAGCAGCCAAGGACTCAACACCGGGGAGCTGTTTTTT. Translating gives CASSQGLNTGELFF.

In this sample, this clonotype turned up a few times. The chain links TRBV18 to TRBJ2-1; TRBD2 aligns across 8 bases. CDR1 is KGHSH and CDR2 is LQKENI in the germline V gene. V dropped 5 bases and J dropped 7; count of bases not matched to a gene: 13. The CDR3 totals 16 residues. This CDR3 reads CASSSLTSGAQNEQFF. For the CDR3, the DNA is TGTGCCAGCTCATCCTTAACTAGCGGTGCTCAAAATGAGCAGTTCTTC. Drawing the rest from reference TRBV18 and TRBJ2-1, the complete variable domain is NAGVMQNPRHLVRRRGQEARLRCSPMKGHSHVYWYRQLPEEGLKFMVYLQKENIIDESGMPKERFSAEFPKEGPSILRIQQVVRGDSAAYFCASSSLTSGAQNEQFFGPGTRLTVL.

This clonotype was found many times. The chain is built from TRBV20-1 and TRBJ2-7; no definite D call. Trimming stripped 3 bases from V and 3 bases from J, with 15 bases between. CDR1 DFQATT and CDR2 SNEGSKA come from the germline V gene (reference sequence). The CDR3 has 14 amino acids. The CDR3 region is CSARVLRSNYEQYF. The CDR3 DNA sequence: TGCAGTGCTAGGGTTCTGCGTTCCAACTACGAGCAGTACTTC.

The chain employs TRBV7-6 and TRBJ2-1, with D hard to call. This CDR3 has 12 amino acids. Trimming removed 1 base at V and 6 bases at J, with 4 bases between. CDR1 is SGHVS and CDR2 is FNYEAQ in the germline V gene. The CDR3 DNA sequence: TGTGCCAGCAGCTTAGTCTCCAATGAGCAGTTCTTC. It specifies CASSLVSNEQFF.

The CDR3 spells CASSQEIGLAVETQYF. For the CDR3, the DNA is TGTGCCAGCAGCCAAGAAATAGGACTAGCGGTAGAGACCCAGTACTTC. This sequence joins TRBV3-1 and TRBJ2-5; 10 bases are shared with TRBD2. V gave up 0 bases and J gave up 4 bases; unmatched junction bases: 5. Germline-derived CDR1 and CDR2 are LGHDT and YNNKEL (reference sequence). The CDR3 is made up of 16 amino acids.

The chain links TRBV7-2 to TRBJ2-7; a possible D gene is TRBD1 (6 bases). This CDR3 region has 14 residues. The germline V gene encodes CDR1 SGHTA and CDR2 FQGNSA. Trimming cost V 3 bases and J 6 bases, with 15 bases left between them. The CDR3 coding sequence is TGTGCCAGCAGCTTGCAGCGGTGGGGGCGCGAGCAGTACTTC. This translates into CASSLQRWGREQYF.

The rearrangement joins TRBV2 to TRBJ2-7, with TRBD1 identical over 8 bases. This CDR3 contains 15 residues. V shed 1 base, J shed 4 bases, and the junction held 6 bases outside the gene matches. Germline CDR1 and CDR2: SNHLY and FYNNEI. Here the CDR3 DNA reads TGTGCCAGCAGTGAAGAACAGGGGGGTCTTTACGAGCAGTACTTC. Translated: CASSEEQGGLYEQYF.

This clonotype has just a few counts. J is TRBJ2-1 and V is TRBV24-1; D could derive from TRBD1 or TRBD2 (5 bases each). The CDR3 consists of 11 residues. CDR1 is KGHDR, CDR2 SFDVKD, per germline. V shed 6 bases and J shed 9 bases, with 8 bases lying between them. Here the CDR3 DNA reads TGTGCCACCAGTTTGAGGGGTGAGCAGTTCTTC. Its translation: CATSLRGEQFF.

The V gene is TRBV4-2, the J gene TRBJ2-7, with 12 bases matching TRBD2. Losses at the gene ends were 3 bases for V and 3 bases for J; bases not matched to a gene: 12. CDR3 length: 18 amino acids. From germline, CDR1 is LGHNA and CDR2 YNFKEQ. This chain's CDR3 is CASSQTSGGLTTLYEQYF. The CDR3 coding sequence is TGTGCCAGCAGCCAGACTAGCGGGGGTTTAACAACACTCTACGAGCAGTACTTC.

This clonotype was detected a few times. This chain uses TRBV6-5 with TRBJ1-4; 7 bases map to TRBD1. The CDR3 totals 15 residues. After removal of 2 bases from V and 8 bases from J, the junction contained 8 bases not matched to a gene. CDR1 is MNHEY and CDR2 is SVGAGI in the germline V gene. In DNA, the CDR3 is TGTGCCAGCAGTTACGGGAACAGGGGAGGCGAAAAACTGTTTTTT. This translates into CASSYGNRGGEKLFF.

The gene calls are TRBV4-2 and TRBJ1-4; D is perhaps TRBD1 (5 bases). Germline V CDR1 and CDR2: LGHNA, YNFKEQ. This CDR3 has 16 amino acids. The V end was cut by 4 bases, the J end by 0 bases, with 12 bases between. CDR3 DNA: TGTGCCAGCAGCCCTACCACGACAGCAACTAATGAAAAACTGTTTTTT. This encodes CASSPTTTATNEKLFF.

This clonotype came up a few times. The chain has TRBV28 and TRBJ2-3, with 8 bases matching TRBD1. Looked up from germline, CDR1 is MDHEN and CDR2 is SYDVKM. The CDR3 runs 16 residues. V was pared by 4 bases and J by 3 bases, with 9 bases of the junction left unmatched. The CDR3 DNA is TGTGCCAGCAGTTCCAGGGGGCGGCCCCAAACAGATACGCAGTATTTT. It specifies CASSSRGRPQTDTQYF.

The chain employs TRBV6-5 and TRBJ2-1; D gene unclear. The CDR3 has 14 residues. Germline CDR1 reads MNHEY; CDR2 reads SVGAGI. Trimming stripped 0 bases from V and 7 bases from J, with 10 bases between. CDR3 nucleotides: TGTGCCAGCAGTTACTCGGGGTTTCGAAATGAGCAGTTCTTC. It yields the protein CASSYSGFRNEQFF.

V and J are TRBV29-1 and TRBJ2-3; D possibly matches TRBD1 or TRBD2 (5 bases each). Germline V CDR1 and CDR2: SQVTM, ANQGSEA. V was pared by 4 bases and J by 4 bases, with 21 bases between. CDR3 length equals 16 residues. The CDR3 nucleotides are TGCAGCGTTGTGGGGACCACCGAACTTAGGTCAGATACGCAGTATTTT. It encodes CSVVGTTELRSDTQYF.

The chain uses TRBV20-1 and TRBJ2-7, with 8 nucleotides matching TRBD2. After removal of 5 bases from V and 5 bases from J, the junction contained 8 bases not matched to a gene. The germline CDR1 and CDR2 sequences are DFQATT and SNEGSKA (reference sequence). This CDR3 is 13 amino acids long. CDR3 nucleotide sequence: TGCAGTGCTGGCTTTAGGGGACTAGACGAGCAGTACTTC. Translated: CSAGFRGLDEQYF.

This chain joins TRBV3-1 and TRBJ2-1, with TRBD2 identical over 8 bases. Looked up from germline, CDR1 is LGHDT and CDR2 is YNNKEL (reference sequence). The CDR3 extends over 15 amino acids. Unmatched junction bases numbered 6, after V lost 1 base and J lost 7 bases. The CDR3 sequence is CASSQVVAGKNEQFF. The CDR3 DNA reads as TGTGCCAGCAGCCAAGTTGTAGCGGGAAAGAATGAGCAGTTCTTC.

The CDR3 DNA reads as TGTGCCAGCAGTTCCCCCGTACTCCAGGGGCTCTATGGCTACACCTTC. It codes for CASSSPVLQGLYGYTF. The chain uses TRBV12-3 or TRBV12-4 and TRBJ1-2; D is perhaps TRBD1 (6 bases). The CDR3 has 16 amino acids. Trimming pared 4 bases from V and 4 bases from J, leaving 19 bases between.